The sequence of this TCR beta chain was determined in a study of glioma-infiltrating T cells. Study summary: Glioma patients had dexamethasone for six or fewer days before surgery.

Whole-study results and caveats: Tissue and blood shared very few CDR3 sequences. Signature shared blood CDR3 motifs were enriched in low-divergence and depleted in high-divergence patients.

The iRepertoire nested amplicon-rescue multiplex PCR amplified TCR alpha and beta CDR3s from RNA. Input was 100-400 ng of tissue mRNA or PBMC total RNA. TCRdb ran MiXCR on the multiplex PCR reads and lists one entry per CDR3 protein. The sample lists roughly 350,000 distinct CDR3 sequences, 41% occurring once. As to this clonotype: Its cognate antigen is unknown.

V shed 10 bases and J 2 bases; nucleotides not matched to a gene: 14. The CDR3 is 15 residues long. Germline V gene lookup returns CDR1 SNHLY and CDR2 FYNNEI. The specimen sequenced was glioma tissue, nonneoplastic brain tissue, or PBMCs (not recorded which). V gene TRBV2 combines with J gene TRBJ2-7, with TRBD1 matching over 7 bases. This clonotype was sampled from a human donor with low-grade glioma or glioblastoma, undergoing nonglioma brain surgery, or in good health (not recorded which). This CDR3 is CATANPRDRPYEQYF. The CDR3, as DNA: TGTGCCACCGCCAATCCCCGGGACAGACCCTACGAGCAGTACTTC.